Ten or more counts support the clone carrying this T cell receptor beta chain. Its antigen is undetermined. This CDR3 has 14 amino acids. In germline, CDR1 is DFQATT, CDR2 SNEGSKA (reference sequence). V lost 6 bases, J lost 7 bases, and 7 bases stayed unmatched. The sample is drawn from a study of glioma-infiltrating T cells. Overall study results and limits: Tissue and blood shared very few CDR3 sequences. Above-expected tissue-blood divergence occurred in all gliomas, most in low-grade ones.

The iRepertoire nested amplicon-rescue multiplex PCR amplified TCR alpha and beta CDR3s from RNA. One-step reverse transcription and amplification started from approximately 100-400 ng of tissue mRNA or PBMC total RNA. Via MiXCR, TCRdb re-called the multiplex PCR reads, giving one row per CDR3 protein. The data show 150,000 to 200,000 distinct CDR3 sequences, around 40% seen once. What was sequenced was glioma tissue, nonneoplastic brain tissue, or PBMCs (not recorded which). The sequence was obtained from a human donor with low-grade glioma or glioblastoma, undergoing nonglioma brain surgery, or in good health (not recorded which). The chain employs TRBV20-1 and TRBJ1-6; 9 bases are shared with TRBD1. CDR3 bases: TGCAGTGCCCGGGCCGGGACAGGGAATTCACCCCTCCACTTT. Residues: CSARAGTGNSPLHF.